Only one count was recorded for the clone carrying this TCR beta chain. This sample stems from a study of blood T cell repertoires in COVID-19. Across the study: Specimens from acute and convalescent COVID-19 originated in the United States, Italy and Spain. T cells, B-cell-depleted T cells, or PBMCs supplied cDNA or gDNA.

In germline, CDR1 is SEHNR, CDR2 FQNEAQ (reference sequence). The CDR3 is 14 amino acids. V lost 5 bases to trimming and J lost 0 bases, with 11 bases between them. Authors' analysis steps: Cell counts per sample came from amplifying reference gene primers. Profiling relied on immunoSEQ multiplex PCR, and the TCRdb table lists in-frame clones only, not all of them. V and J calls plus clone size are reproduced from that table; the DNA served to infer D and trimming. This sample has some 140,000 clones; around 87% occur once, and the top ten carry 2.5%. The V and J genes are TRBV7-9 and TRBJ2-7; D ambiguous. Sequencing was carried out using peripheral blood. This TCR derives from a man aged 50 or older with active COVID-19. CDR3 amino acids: CASSPTRGSYEQYF. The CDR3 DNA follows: TGTGCCAGCAGCCCGACACGTGGCTCCTACGAGCAGTACTTC.